The entry below gives a single T cell receptor (beta chain) sequence along with its context. Its antigen is still unknown. This entry belongs to a study of T-cell memory formation after mild COVID-19. Study-wide context: TCR clusters mostly belonged to single donors.

Study-level points and caveats: Clones shrinking between day 15 and 85 showed a balanced CD4/CD8 split, and those that grew later tilted toward CD4+. Clonal second-wave expansions that peaked on day 37 had unconfirmed SARS-CoV-2 specificity. Pre-infection memory carried some responding clones, suggesting that cross-reactive memory joined.

After removal of 6 bases from V and 7 bases from J, the junction contained 7 bases not matched to a gene. The CDR3 contains 16 residues. Germline values: CDR1 SNHLY, CDR2 FYNNEI. One entry per CDR3 protein, called by TCRdb with MiXCR from the 5' RACE reads. There are hundreds of thousands of distinct CDR3 sequences in the sample; around a quarter occur only once, and approximately 12% lies in the top ten. This TCR was sampled from an adult woman who had mild COVID-19 (a few samples of this study predate the infection). Cell type and time point are not known. The rearrangement uses TRBV2 and TRBJ2-3; 16 bases line up with TRBD2. The sample consisted of PBMCs or a T cell subset sorted from them (not recorded which). The DNA of the CDR3 is TGTGCCAGCAGACCGGGACTAGCGGGAGGGAGGTATACGCAGTATTTT. Translation: CASRPGLAGGRYTQYF.